The rows below give T cell receptor beta chains drawn from one sample of a study of Graves' ophthalmopathy and Graves' hyperthyroidism. TCRdb reanalysed the multiplex PCR reads using MiXCR and keeps one entry per CDR3 protein. The sample includes approximately 1.2 million distinct CDR3 sequences, about 38% seen only once; the top ten take over 8.5%. Input material: peripheral blood or thyroid tissue (not recorded which). The receptor source for this set is an adult man with Graves' hyperthyroidism. Both conserved end residues are part of each CDR3. The D gene is left open where the match is weak. Clone size appears in some rows only: once, few, many, or a class for an expanded clone.

V: TRBV29-1
J: TRBJ1-2
size: many
D: -
CDR3: CSVELDYGYTF

V: TRBV20-1
J: TRBJ1-5
size: many
D: -
CDR3: CSARDPGNSQPQHF

V: TRBV10-3
J: TRBJ1-5
size: many
D: -
CDR3: CAISAAGNQPQHF

V: TRBV12-3/TRBV12-4
J: TRBJ1-2
size: many
D: -
CDR3: CASSLIAGEGNGYTF

V: TRBV5-6
J: TRBJ2-5
size: few
D: TRBD1
CDR3: CASSYRTGGSRHQETQYF

V: TRBV11-2
J: TRBJ2-2
size: -
D: -
CDR3: CASSFSGTSGFGELFF

V: TRBV19
J: TRBJ1-5
size: many
D: -
CDR3: CASSEYGRNQPQHF

V: TRBV12-3/TRBV12-4
J: TRBJ2-7
size: few
D: TRBD1
CDR3: CASSRRTGLNYEQYF

V: TRBV4-3
J: TRBJ2-7
size: few
D: -
CDR3: CASSLVYRAVYEQYF

V: TRBV19
J: TRBJ2-7
size: few
D: -
CDR3: CASSSYSNEQYF

V: TRBV5-1
J: TRBJ2-7
size: -
D: -
CDR3: CASRNPQGSYEQYF

V: TRBV12-3/TRBV12-4
J: TRBJ1-4
size: -
D: -
CDR3: CATTEGSWEKLFF

V: TRBV7-9
J: TRBJ2-2
size: many
D: -
CDR3: CASANGGTSTGELFF

V: TRBV20-1
J: TRBJ1-5
size: many
D: -
CDR3: CSARVTPGPRDQPQHF

V: TRBV11-1
J: TRBJ2-7
size: -
D: -
CDR3: CASSGGRDKGFYEQYF

V: TRBV14
J: TRBJ2-2
size: many
D: TRBD1
CDR3: CASSSQGYGSTGELFF

V: TRBV10-2
J: TRBJ1-2
size: -
D: -
CDR3: CASSEPDSLLQGYTF

V: TRBV7-2
J: TRBJ2-5
size: many
D: TRBD1
CDR3: CASSSQGARETQYF

V: TRBV25-1
J: TRBJ1-5
size: -
D: -
CDR3: CASSSNRDWGNQPQHF

V: TRBV29-1
J: TRBJ2-7
size: many
D: -
CDR3: CSVAGVPLSYEQYF

V: TRBV12-3/TRBV12-4
J: TRBJ1-2
size: few
D: -
CDR3: CASSLSGRKNYGYTF

V: TRBV6-5
J: TRBJ2-2
size: -
D: -
CDR3: CATLRGGPNTGELFF

V: TRBV9
J: TRBJ2-2
size: few
D: -
CDR3: CASSVLEGWGGELFF

V: TRBV7-2
J: TRBJ1-2
size: many
D: -
CDR3: CASSLAHSGGNYGYTF

V: TRBV19
J: TRBJ1-1
size: -
D: -
CDR3: CASNSAATGEAFF

V: TRBV12-3/TRBV12-4
J: TRBJ1-2
size: few
D: TRBD1
CDR3: CASTHLAGTGFFDGYTF

V: TRBV7-9
J: TRBJ2-7
size: many
D: TRBD1
CDR3: CASSPTGAEQYF

V: TRBV2
J: TRBJ1-6
size: -
D: TRBD1
CDR3: CAGSSTGVGDSPLHF

V: TRBV10-3
J: TRBJ1-1
size: -
D: -
CDR3: CAISALSGEREAFF

V: TRBV5-1
J: TRBJ2-5
size: few
D: -
CDR3: CASSPEGTAQETQYF

V: TRBV4-3
J: TRBJ1-6
size: -
D: -
CDR3: CASSQRARGSPLHF

V: TRBV20-1
J: TRBJ1-2
size: few
D: -
CDR3: CSARPRTDNYGYTF

V: TRBV19
J: TRBJ1-5
size: few
D: -
CDR3: CASTPRGDNQPQHF

V: TRBV10-3
J: TRBJ1-4
size: -
D: -
CDR3: CAISETGSEKLFF

V: TRBV7-8
J: TRBJ1-1
size: -
D: -
CDR3: CASSLLLKLGQSEAFF

V: TRBV19
J: TRBJ2-2
size: -
D: TRBD1
CDR3: CASSSGERQGFTGEPFF

V: TRBV10-2
J: TRBJ2-7
size: many
D: -
CDR3: CASSESKLYGPLYEQYF

V: TRBV12-3/TRBV12-4
J: TRBJ1-1
size: -
D: TRBD1
CDR3: CASSSGQGRRTEAFF

V: TRBV10-3
J: TRBJ2-5
size: few
D: -
CDR3: CASSDSHQETQYF

V: TRBV29-1
J: TRBJ2-5
size: -
D: -
CDR3: CSVGGVSLGTQYF

V: TRBV10-2
J: TRBJ1-3
size: -
D: -
CDR3: CASSDRGTAAGNTIYF

V: TRBV20-1
J: TRBJ1-5
size: once
D: -
CDR3: CSARVRSKEGTQHF

V: TRBV29-1
J: TRBJ1-5
size: -
D: -
CDR3: CSVGVGMETQHF

V: TRBV24-1
J: TRBJ1-5
size: -
D: TRBD1
CDR3: CATSASDRGGQPQHF

V: TRBV29-1
J: TRBJ1-5
size: many
D: -
CDR3: CSVEVGGGQPQHF